The entry that follows covers one T cell receptor beta chain sequence. These data belong to a study of blood T cell repertoires in COVID-19. For the study at large: Samples of COVID-19 (acute and convalescent) were obtained from the United States, Italy and Spain. In each case, the material was cDNA or gDNA derived from T cells, B-cell-depleted T cells, or PBMCs.

The ends were cut back, 6 bases at V and 1 base at J, with 15 bases in the middle. The CDR3 extends over 15 amino acids. Per the germline V gene, CDR1 is LGHNA and CDR2 is YSLEER. Authors' data handling: Reference gene primers were amplified, and this amplification served to estimate nucleated cell counts. The repertoire was sequenced with immunoSEQ multiplex PCR; TCRdb's copy has only in-frame clones and lacks some. V and J calls and clone size come straight from that table; D and trimming were deduced from the DNA. The data show approximately 300,000 clones, with 89% seen just once and 5% to 7% held by the top ten.

Sequenced sample: peripheral blood. The rearrangement uses TRBV4-3 and TRBJ1-2; no clear D gene. The TCR comes from a young man who had recovered from COVID-19. The CDR3 loop reads CASRPSGLSNYGYTF. DNA for the CDR3: TGCGCCAGCAGACCCTCGGGGTTGAGTAACTATGGCTACACCTTC.